The TCR beta chain described here comes from a study of CD8 T cells in ankylosing spondylitis. Study-level results: Earlier authors reported some of these motif variants in reactive arthritis synovial fluid and blood. As reported, disease-linked clones showed significant enrichment in matched ankylosing spondylitis synovial fluid.

Per the germline V gene, CDR1 is DFQATT and CDR2 is SNEGSKA (reference sequence). V lost 0 bases to trimming and J lost 4 bases; unmatched junction nucleotides: 8. This CDR3 has 16 residues. This clonotype has ten or more counts. Its cognate antigen is unknown. TCRdb re-called the 5' RACE reads through MiXCR, storing one row per CDR3 protein. The sample includes around 150,000 distinct CDR3 sequences, approximately 20% seen only once; the top ten take over 7.5%. This clonotype originated in a male donor with ankylosing spondylitis or in good health (not recorded which). This sequence joins TRBV20-1 and TRBJ2-1; 8 positions agree with TRBD2. The source material was blood, either unsorted or a sorted T cell fraction (not recorded which). This chain's CDR3 is CSARDRAGLDYNEQFF. The CDR3 DNA reads as TGCAGTGCTAGAGATCGTGCGGGACTAGATTACAATGAGCAGTTCTTC.